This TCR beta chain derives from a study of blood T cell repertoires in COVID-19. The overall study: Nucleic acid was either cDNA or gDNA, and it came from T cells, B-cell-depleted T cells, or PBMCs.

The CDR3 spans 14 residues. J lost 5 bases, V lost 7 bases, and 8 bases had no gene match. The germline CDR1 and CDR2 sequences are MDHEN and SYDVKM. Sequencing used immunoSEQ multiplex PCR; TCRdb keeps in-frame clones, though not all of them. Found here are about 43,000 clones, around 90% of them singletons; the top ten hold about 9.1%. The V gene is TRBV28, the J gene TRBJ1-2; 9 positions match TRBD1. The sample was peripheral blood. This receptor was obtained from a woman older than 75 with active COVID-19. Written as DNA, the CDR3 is TGTGCCAGCATGGAGGACAGGGGTTGGTATGGCTACACCTTC. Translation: CASMEDRGWYGYTF.